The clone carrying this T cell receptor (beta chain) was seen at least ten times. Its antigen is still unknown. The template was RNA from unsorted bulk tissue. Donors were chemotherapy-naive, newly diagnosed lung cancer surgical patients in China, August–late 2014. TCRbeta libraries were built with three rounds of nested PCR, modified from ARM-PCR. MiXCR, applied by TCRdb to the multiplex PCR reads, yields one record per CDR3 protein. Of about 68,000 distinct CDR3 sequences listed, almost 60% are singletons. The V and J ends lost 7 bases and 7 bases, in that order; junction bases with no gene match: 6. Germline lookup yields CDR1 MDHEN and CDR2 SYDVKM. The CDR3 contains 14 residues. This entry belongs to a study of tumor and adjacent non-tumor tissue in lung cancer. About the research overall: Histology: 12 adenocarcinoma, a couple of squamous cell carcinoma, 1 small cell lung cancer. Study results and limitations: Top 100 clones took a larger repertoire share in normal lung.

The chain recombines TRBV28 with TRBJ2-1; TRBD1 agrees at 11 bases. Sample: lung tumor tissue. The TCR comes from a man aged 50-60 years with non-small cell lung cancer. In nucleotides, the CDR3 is TGTGCCAGCACGGACAGGGGGCACAGGAATGAGCAGTTCTTC. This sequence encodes CASTDRGHRNEQFF.